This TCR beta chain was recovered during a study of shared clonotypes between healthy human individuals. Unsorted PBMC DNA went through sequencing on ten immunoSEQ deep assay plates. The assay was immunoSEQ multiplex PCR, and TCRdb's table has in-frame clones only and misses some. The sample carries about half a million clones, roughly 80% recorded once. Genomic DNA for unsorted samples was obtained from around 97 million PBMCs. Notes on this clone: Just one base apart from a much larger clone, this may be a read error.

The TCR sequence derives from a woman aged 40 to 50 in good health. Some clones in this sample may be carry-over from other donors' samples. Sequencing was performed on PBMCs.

CDR3 sequence (DNA): TGCAGTGCCTCGGAGGCCTACAAGCAGTACTTC. This codes for CSASEAYKQYF. V usage is TRBV20-1 and J usage is TRBJ2-7, with a weak D call TRBD2 (5 bases). Germline lookup yields CDR1 DFQATT and CDR2 SNEGSKA (reference sequence). This CDR3 has 11 amino acids.